This T cell receptor (beta chain) originates from a study of T cell responses to AZD1222 COVID-19 vaccine. Study findings and constraints: Receipt of two AZD1222 doses was followed by a rise in Spike-specific TCR breadth and depth. Baseline antibody screening turned up just a handful of seropositive AZD1222 recipients. Possibly, clonal diversity was underestimated; donors were largely white British and included more females.

Of note for this clone: Its antigen is currently unknown.

Germline V lookup: CDR1 SQVTM, CDR2 ANQGSEA. The CDR3 consists of 12 residues. Trimming took off 2 bases at V and 3 bases at J, with 7 bases between the two ends. Assay: immunoSEQ multiplex PCR; the TCRdb copy retains only in-frame clones and omits some. The sample has approximately 150,000 clones, just over 90% seen once. This chain links TRBV29-1 with TRBJ1-1; no clear D. Material: peripheral blood, obtained on day 0 of AZD1222 vaccination. This sequence originates from an adult in good health. The CDR3: CSVETRYTEAFF. CDR3 DNA sequence: TGCAGCGTTGAAACCCGGTACACTGAAGCTTTCTTT.